The rows below give T cell receptor beta chains drawn from one sample of a study of blood T cell repertoires in COVID-19. Libraries were prepared by immunoSEQ multiplex PCR; TCRdb keeps only in-frame clonotypes and omits some of them. The table lists about 49,000 clones, about 86% of them singletons. Sequenced: peripheral blood. The receptors shown here come from a man aged 35 to 55 with active COVID-19. Each CDR3 is given with its conserved first and last residue. A D gene is named only where the DNA matches it firmly. Some rows have no size entry. The others give once, few or many, or a class for an expanded clone.

CDR3 DNA | CDR3 protein | V gene | D gene | clone size | J gene
TGTGCCAGCACCCCCCCCGGAGGGCTCATGAACACTGAAGCTTTCTTT | CASTPPGGLMNTEAFF | TRBV28 | - | - | TRBJ1-1
TGCGCCAGCAGCCAACCTAGCGGGAGGGCCCTGTTCAATGAGCAGTTCTTC | CASSQPSGRALFNEQFF | TRBV4-1 | TRBD2 | once | TRBJ2-1
TGCAGCGCGAAGCCAGGGGCCGGTCAAGAGACCCAGTACTTC | CSAKPGAGQETQYF | TRBV29-1 | - | few | TRBJ2-5
TGTGCCAGCAGCTCCCTCTATTACGAATCACCCCTCCACTTT | CASSSLYYESPLHF | TRBV7-9 | - | once | TRBJ1-6
TGTGCCAGCAGCCAAGATTTGGGGCCGGCTGAGCAGTTCTTC | CASSQDLGPAEQFF | TRBV14 | - | - | TRBJ2-1
TGTGCCAGCAGCCAAGGACAGAACACTGAAGCTTTCTTT | CASSQGQNTEAFF | TRBV11-3 | - | medium-sized | TRBJ1-1
TGTGCCAGCTCACCCTACTATAGCGGGAGGGGCATTCAGTACTTC | CASSPYYSGRGIQYF | TRBV18 | TRBD2 | - | TRBJ2-4
TGTGCCAGCAGTCCTCCGGGGGGGATCAGTAGCAATCAGCCCCAGCATTTT | CASSPPGGISSNQPQHF | TRBV28 | - | - | TRBJ1-5
TGTGCCAGTACTTTAACAGGGGGCGAGGGCAATCAGCCCCAGCATTTT | CASTLTGGEGNQPQHF | TRBV19 | TRBD1 | once | TRBJ1-5
TGTGCCAGCAGCAAAGGCCACGGGACAGGGGGGATTTTACGCCCCTACTATGGCTACACCTTC | CASSKGHGTGGILRPYYGYTF | TRBV21-1 | - | - | TRBJ1-2
TGTGCCAGCAGTAGTACCGGGACAGGGGATCAGCCCCAGCATTTT | CASSSTGTGDQPQHF | TRBV2 | TRBD1 | - | TRBJ1-5
TGCGCCAGCAGCTTGTTCGAGCCGGTTAGCGACGAGCAGTACTTC | CASSLFEPVSDEQYF | TRBV5-1 | - | - | TRBJ2-7
TGTGCCAGCAGCCTTTTTAAGGATAGCCCTAATGAGCAGTTCTTC | CASSLFKDSPNEQFF | TRBV13 | - | - | TRBJ2-1
TGTGCCAGCAGCTTAGTTCCAGGGGACACTGAAGCTTTCTTT | CASSLVPGDTEAFF | TRBV7-2 | - | - | TRBJ1-1
TGTGCCAGCAGCCCGGTCGTGTGGGCCAAAAACATTCAGTACTTC | CASSPVVWAKNIQYF | TRBV28 | - | once | TRBJ2-4
TGTGCCAGCCCGCAGTTCCGAAAGACCCAGTACTTC | CASPQFRKTQYF | TRBV27 | - | - | TRBJ2-5
TGTGCCAGCTCAACCGGACTAGCGGGAGTAGATGAGCAGTTCTTC | CASSTGLAGVDEQFF | TRBV18 | TRBD2 | - | TRBJ2-1
TGCGCCAGCAGCCTAACCGGCGAGCAGTACTTC | CASSLTGEQYF | TRBV4-1 | - | - | TRBJ2-7
TGTGCCAGCAGCTTGCAGGGTACAGATACGCAGTATTTT | CASSLQGTDTQYF | TRBV7-8 | - | - | TRBJ2-3
TGTGCCAGCAGCGTAGCTAGCGGGAGTCCCACCCAGTACTTC | CASSVASGSPTQYF | TRBV9 | TRBD2 | - | TRBJ2-5
TGCGCCAGCGGCGGGACAGGGCGCCTTTTATATGGCTACACCTTC | CASGGTGRLLYGYTF | TRBV10-2 | TRBD1 | - | TRBJ1-2
TGTGCCAGCAGTGACTCGGCCAGGGGTGAGCAGTTCTTC | CASSDSARGEQFF | TRBV6-4 | - | - | TRBJ2-1
TGTGCCAGCAGCCCTCGACTAGCGGGAGACGGATCAGATACGCAGTATTTT | CASSPRLAGDGSDTQYF | TRBV3-1/TRBV3-2 | TRBD2 | few | TRBJ2-3
TGTGCCAGCAGTTCTCTCGTAGAAAGATTCAGGGGCATGAACACTGAAGCTTTCTTT | CASSSLVERFRGMNTEAFF | TRBV28 | - | - | TRBJ1-1
TGCGCCAGCAGCTACCTTAAAAGTAGGGTTGGGACAGGGGGCATCTATGGCTACACCTTC | CASSYLKSRVGTGGIYGYTF | TRBV5-1 | TRBD1 | - | TRBJ1-2
TGTGCCAGCAGTTTAATTGGACAGGCAGCTAACTATGGCTACACCTTC | CASSLIGQAANYGYTF | TRBV28 | TRBD1 | - | TRBJ1-2
TGTGCCAGCAGTGAAAGGTTGACAGGGGTGTTTTTT | CASSERLTGVFF | TRBV6-1 | TRBD1 | few | TRBJ2-2
TGTGCCAGCAGCTTCACGGACAGGGGAGTAGGCTACACCTTC | CASSFTDRGVGYTF | TRBV27 | TRBD1 | once | TRBJ1-2
TGTGCCAGCAGCTCCTTTCCGGGACTAGCGGGAGGGAGGTACGAGCAGTACTTC | CASSSFPGLAGGRYEQYF | TRBV7-6 | TRBD2 | - | TRBJ2-7
TGTGCCAGCAGCTTACAAGATCTAGGTACGCAGTATTTT | CASSLQDLGTQYF | TRBV11-2 | - | - | TRBJ2-3
TGTGCCAGCAGCGGGACTAGCGGGGAGCAGACAGATACGCAGTATTTT | CASSGTSGEQTDTQYF | TRBV9 | TRBD2 | - | TRBJ2-3
TGTGCCAGCAGTGAACTAGCGTCAACAGATACGCAGTATTTT | CASSELASTDTQYF | TRBV6-4 | TRBD2 | - | TRBJ2-3
TGTGCCAGCAGCCGCGCGGAGGAGGGAGCTTTCTTT | CASSRAEEGAFF | TRBV6-5 | - | - | TRBJ1-1
TGTGCCAGCAGAGACGGGAGCGAGGGTGAGCAGTTCTTC | CASRDGSEGEQFF | TRBV12-3/TRBV12-4 | - | - | TRBJ2-1
TGTGCCAGTAGTCCCAACCTTGGCCGATCGAATGAAAAACTGTTTTTT | CASSPNLGRSNEKLFF | TRBV19 | - | - | TRBJ1-4
TGTGCCACCAGCAGAGGACTTACGACAGATACGCAGTATTTT | CATSRGLTTDTQYF | TRBV15 | - | - | TRBJ2-3
TGTGCCAGCAGCAAAGGTCGGGGACAGGTAGCGAGCTCCTACGAGCAGTACTTC | CASSKGRGQVASSYEQYF | TRBV21-1 | - | - | TRBJ2-7
TGTGCCAGCAGCGTAGATGCAGGCTATACGCAGTATTTT | CASSVDAGYTQYF | TRBV9 | - | - | TRBJ2-3
TGTGCCAGCAGCCACGACAGGGAAAGATCCTACAATGAGCAGTTCTTC | CASSHDRERSYNEQFF | TRBV3-1/TRBV3-2 | TRBD1 | - | TRBJ2-1
TGCGCCAGCAGCTTGCAGGGCGCGAACACCGGGGAGCTGTTTTTT | CASSLQGANTGELFF | TRBV5-1 | - | - | TRBJ2-2
TGCAGCGTATTACCGACAGCCTCCTACGAGCAGTACTTC | CSVLPTASYEQYF | TRBV29-1 | - | - | TRBJ2-7
TGTGCCAGCAGCGGTACGTACCGACTAGCGTTTGACACCGGGGAGCTGTTTTTT | CASSGTYRLAFDTGELFF | TRBV9 | TRBD2 | - | TRBJ2-2
TGTGCCAGCAGCCGCTCCGGAGCGTGGACTGAAGCTTTCTTT | CASSRSGAWTEAFF | TRBV11-2 | - | - | TRBJ1-1
TGTGCCAGCAGCTTAGGGACAGGATTCATGTTTGGAGGCTACACCTTC | CASSLGTGFMFGGYTF | TRBV13 | - | - | TRBJ1-2
TGTGCCAGCAGTTCCGGGACAGAATCCTACGAGCAGTACTTC | CASSSGTESYEQYF | TRBV27 | TRBD1 | - | TRBJ2-7
TGTGCCATCAGTGAGCGGGGAGACACTGAAGCTTTCTTT | CAISERGDTEAFF | TRBV10-3 | - | - | TRBJ1-1
TGTGCTAGTGGTTTGGGGACAGACTCGGGTGGCTACACCTTC | CASGLGTDSGGYTF | TRBV12-5 | - | - | TRBJ1-2
TGTGCCAGCAGCCAAGGGGGGGGCACAGATACGCAGTATTTT | CASSQGGGTDTQYF | TRBV5-4 | - | - | TRBJ2-3
TGTGCTAGTGGTCGGGGACAAGGGGGCACAGATACGCAGTATTTT | CASGRGQGGTDTQYF | TRBV12-5 | - | - | TRBJ2-3
TGTGCCAGCAGCTTAGAACAGTCCACAGATACGCAGTATTTT | CASSLEQSTDTQYF | TRBV7-2 | - | - | TRBJ2-3
TGTGCCAGCAGTTTCCACAGCCAAGAGACCCAGTACTTC | CASSFHSQETQYF | TRBV6-6 | - | - | TRBJ2-5
TGTGCCAGCAGTCGACAGGGGCCGATAAACACTGAAGCTTTCTTT | CASSRQGPINTEAFF | TRBV6-5 | TRBD1 | - | TRBJ1-1
TGTGCCAGCTCACCGATTGGGCCCGGGGAGCTGTTTTTT | CASSPIGPGELFF | TRBV18 | - | - | TRBJ2-2
TGTGCCATCAGCACCGACAGAGCAAACACTGAAGCTTTCTTT | CAISTDRANTEAFF | TRBV10-3 | - | - | TRBJ1-1
TGCGCCAGCAGCTTGGTCCAGGGAAGCTCCTACGAGCAGTACTTC | CASSLVQGSSYEQYF | TRBV5-1 | - | - | TRBJ2-7
TGCAGCGTTGAAGATCTCCCTGGACTAGCGGTCTACAATGAGCAGTTCTTC | CSVEDLPGLAVYNEQFF | TRBV29-1 | TRBD2 | - | TRBJ2-1
TGTGCCAGCAGCATGGGGACAGCCTCCTACAATGAGCAGTTCTTC | CASSMGTASYNEQFF | TRBV5-6 | TRBD1 | - | TRBJ2-1
TGTGCCAGCTCACCCTCAGGGGTGGGTGAGCAGTTCTTC | CASSPSGVGEQFF | TRBV18 | - | - | TRBJ2-1
TGTGCCAGCAGCGCCCCCCAGGACAGGGCGGATGAAGCTTTCTTT | CASSAPQDRADEAFF | TRBV9 | TRBD1 | - | TRBJ1-1
TGTGCCAGCATGTCGACAGTCCACAATGAGCAGTTCTTC | CASMSTVHNEQFF | TRBV6-5 | - | - | TRBJ2-1